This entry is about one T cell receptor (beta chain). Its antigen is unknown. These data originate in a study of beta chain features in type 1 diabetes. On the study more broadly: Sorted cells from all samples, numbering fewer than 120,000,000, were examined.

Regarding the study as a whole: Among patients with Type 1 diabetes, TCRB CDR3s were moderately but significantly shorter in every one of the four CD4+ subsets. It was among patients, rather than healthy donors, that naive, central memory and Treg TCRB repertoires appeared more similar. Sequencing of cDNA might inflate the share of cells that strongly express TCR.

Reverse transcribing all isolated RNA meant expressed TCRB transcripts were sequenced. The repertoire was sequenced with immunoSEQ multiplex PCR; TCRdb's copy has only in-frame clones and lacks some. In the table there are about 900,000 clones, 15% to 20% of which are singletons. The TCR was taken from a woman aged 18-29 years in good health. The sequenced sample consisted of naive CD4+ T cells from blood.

The CDR3 protein is CASTLGYYPGQFF. The CDR3, as DNA: TGTGCCAGCACCCTTGGGTACTACCCTGGGCAGTTCTTC. The chain couples TRBV2 to TRBJ2-1; D gene unclear. This CDR3 region has 13 residues. The germline V gene has CDR1 SNHLY and CDR2 FYNNEI. V was cut by 7 bases and J by 12 bases, with 19 bases left in between.